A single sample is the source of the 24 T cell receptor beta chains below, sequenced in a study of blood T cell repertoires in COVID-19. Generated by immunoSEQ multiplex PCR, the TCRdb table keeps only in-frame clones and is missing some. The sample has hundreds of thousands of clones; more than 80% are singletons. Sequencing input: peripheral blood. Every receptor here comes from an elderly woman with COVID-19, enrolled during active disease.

The CDR3 protein is CSVDNGDTEAFF. Written as DNA, the CDR3 is TGCAGCGTCGACAACGGGGACACTGAAGCTTTCTTT. J is TRBJ1-1 and V is TRBV29-1, with unresolved D. Germline CDR1 reads SQVTM; CDR2 reads ANQGSEA. The CDR3 is made up of 12 amino acids. V dropped 6 bases and J dropped 3 bases, with 11 bases sitting between them.

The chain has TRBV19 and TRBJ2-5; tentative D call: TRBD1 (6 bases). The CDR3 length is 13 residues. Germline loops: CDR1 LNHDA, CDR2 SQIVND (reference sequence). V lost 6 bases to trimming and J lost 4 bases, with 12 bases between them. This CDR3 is CASRGAKGETQYF. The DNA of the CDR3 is TGTGCCAGTAGGGGGGCTAAGGGAGAGACCCAGTACTTC.

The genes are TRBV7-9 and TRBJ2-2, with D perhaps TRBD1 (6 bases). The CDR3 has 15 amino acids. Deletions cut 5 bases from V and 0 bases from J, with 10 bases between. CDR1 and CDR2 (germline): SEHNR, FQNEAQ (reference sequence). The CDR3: CASSRAGANTGELFF. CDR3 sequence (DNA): TGTGCCAGCAGCCGTGCAGGGGCGAACACCGGGGAGCTGTTTTTT.

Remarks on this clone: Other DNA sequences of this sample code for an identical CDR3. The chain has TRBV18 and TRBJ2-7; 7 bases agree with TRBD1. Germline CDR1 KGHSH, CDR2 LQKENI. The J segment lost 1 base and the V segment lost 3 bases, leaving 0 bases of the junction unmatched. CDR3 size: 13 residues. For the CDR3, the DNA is TGTGCCAGCTCACCGGGACAGTCCTACGAGCAGTACTTC. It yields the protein CASSPGQSYEQYF.

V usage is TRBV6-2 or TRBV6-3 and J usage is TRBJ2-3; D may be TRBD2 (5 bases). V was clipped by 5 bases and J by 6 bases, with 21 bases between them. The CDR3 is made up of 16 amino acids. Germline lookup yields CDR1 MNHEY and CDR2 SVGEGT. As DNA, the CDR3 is TGTGCCAGCAGTGACCCGGACGCCAGCGGTCTGGATACGCAGTATTTT. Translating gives CASSDPDASGLDTQYF.

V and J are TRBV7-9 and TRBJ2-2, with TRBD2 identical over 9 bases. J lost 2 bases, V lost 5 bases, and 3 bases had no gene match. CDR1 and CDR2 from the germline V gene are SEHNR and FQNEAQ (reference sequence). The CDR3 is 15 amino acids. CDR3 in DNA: TGTGCCAGCAGCCTGACTAGCGGAAACACCGGGGAGCTGTTTTTT. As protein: CASSLTSGNTGELFF.

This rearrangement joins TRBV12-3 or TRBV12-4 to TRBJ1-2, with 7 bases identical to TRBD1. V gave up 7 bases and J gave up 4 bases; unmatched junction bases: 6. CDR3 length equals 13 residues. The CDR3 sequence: CASTNTGVYGYTF. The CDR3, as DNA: TGTGCCAGCACCAATACAGGGGTCTATGGCTACACCTTC.

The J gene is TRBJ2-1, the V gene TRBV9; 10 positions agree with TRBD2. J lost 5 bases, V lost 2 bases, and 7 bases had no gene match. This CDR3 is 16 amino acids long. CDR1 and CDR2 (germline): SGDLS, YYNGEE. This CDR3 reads CASSVGLAGGHNEQFF. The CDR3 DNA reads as TGTGCCAGCAGCGTGGGGTTAGCGGGAGGTCACAATGAGCAGTTCTTC. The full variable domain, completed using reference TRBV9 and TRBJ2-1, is DSGVTQTPKHLITATGQRVTLRCSPRSGDLSVYWYQQSLDQGLQFLIQYYNGEERAKGNILERFSAQQFPDLHSELNLSSLELGDSALYFCASSVGLAGGHNEQFFGPGTRLTVL.

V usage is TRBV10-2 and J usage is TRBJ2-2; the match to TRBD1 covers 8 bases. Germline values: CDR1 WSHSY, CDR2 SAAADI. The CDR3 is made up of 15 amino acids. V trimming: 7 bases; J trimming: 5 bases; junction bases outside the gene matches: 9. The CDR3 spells CASIRGQGRTGELFF. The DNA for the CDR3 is TGCGCCAGCATCCGCGGACAGGGTAGAACCGGGGAGCTGTTTTTT.

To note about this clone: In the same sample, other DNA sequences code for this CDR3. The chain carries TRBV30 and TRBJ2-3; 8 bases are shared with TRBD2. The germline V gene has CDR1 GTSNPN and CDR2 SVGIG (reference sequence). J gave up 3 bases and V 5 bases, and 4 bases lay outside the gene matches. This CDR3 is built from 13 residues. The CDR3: CAWSGGATDTQYF. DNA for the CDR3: TGTGCCTGGTCCGGGGGGGCTACAGATACGCAGTATTTT.

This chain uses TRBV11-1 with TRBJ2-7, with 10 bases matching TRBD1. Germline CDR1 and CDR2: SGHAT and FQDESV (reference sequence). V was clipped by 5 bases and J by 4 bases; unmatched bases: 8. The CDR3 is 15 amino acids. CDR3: CASSQTGTGVYEQYF. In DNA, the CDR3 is TGTGCCAGCAGCCAAACCGGGACAGGGGTTTACGAGCAGTACTTC.

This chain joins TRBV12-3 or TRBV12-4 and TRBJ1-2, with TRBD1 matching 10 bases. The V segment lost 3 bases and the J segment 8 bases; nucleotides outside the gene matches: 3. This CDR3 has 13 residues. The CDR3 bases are TGTGCCAGCAGTTTCGACAGGGGGCACGGCTACACCTTC. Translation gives CASSFDRGHGYTF.

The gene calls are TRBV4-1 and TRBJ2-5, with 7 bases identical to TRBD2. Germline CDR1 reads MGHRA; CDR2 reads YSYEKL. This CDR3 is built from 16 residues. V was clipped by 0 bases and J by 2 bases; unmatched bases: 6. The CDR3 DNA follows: TGCGCCAGCAGCCAAGAGGCAGGGAGGGGACAAGAGACCCAGTACTTC. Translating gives CASSQEAGRGQETQYF.

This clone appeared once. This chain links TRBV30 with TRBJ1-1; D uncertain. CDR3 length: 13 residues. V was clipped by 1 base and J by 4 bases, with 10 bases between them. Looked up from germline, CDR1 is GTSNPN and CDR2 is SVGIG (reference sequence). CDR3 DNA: TGTGCCTGGAGTGGCCCTCTGAGCACTGAAGCTTTCTTT. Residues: CAWSGPLSTEAFF.

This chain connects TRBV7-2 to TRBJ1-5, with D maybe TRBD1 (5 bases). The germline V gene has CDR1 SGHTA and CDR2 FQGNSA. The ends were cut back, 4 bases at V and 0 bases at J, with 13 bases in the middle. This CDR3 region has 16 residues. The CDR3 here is CASSSRVTGSNQPQHF. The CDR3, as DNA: TGTGCCAGCAGCTCTAGGGTAACAGGTAGCAATCAGCCCCAGCATTTT.

The CDR3 coding sequence is TGTGCCAGCAGTTTCTCTACCCGGCAGGTCTCCTACGAGCAGTACTTC. Amino acid sequence: CASSFSTRQVSYEQYF. The chain carries TRBV27 and TRBJ2-7; no definite D call. This CDR3 is built from 16 residues. Germline CDR1 MNHEY, CDR2 SMNVEV (reference sequence). The V end lost 3 bases, the J end lost 0 bases, and 15 bases lay between the germline ends.

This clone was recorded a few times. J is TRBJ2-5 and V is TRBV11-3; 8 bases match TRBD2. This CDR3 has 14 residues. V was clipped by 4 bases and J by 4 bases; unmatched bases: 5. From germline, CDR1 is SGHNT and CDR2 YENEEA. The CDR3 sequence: CASSYGGALETQYF. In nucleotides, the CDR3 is TGTGCCAGCAGCTACGGGGGGGCCCTAGAGACCCAGTACTTC.

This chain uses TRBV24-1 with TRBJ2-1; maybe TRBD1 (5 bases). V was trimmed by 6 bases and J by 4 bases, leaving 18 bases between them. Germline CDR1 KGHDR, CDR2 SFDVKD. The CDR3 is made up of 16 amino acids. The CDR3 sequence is CATSSDGAASYNEQFF. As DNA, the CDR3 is TGTGCCACCAGTAGCGATGGGGCCGCGTCTTACAATGAGCAGTTCTTC.

CDR3 loop: CASSPRQGLYNEQFF. The CDR3, as DNA: TGTGCCAGCTCCCCCAGGCAGGGGCTCTACAATGAGCAGTTCTTC. V usage is TRBV18 and J usage is TRBJ2-1; possibly TRBD1 for D (6 bases). Germline loops: CDR1 KGHSH, CDR2 LQKENI. The CDR3 extends over 15 amino acids. The V and J ends lost 6 bases and 3 bases respectively, with 15 bases between them.

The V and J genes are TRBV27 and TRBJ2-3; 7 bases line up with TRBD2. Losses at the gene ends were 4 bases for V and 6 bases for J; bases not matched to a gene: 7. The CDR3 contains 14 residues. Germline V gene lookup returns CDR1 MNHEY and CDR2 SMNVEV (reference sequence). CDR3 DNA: TGTGCCAGCAGTTCCCGGGAGGCGGGGGATACGCAGTATTTT. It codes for CASSSREAGDTQYF.

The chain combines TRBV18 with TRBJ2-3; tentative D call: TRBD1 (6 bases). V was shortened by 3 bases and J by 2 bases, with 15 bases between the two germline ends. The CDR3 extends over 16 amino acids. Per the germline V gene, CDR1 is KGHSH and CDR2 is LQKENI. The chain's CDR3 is CASSPILQGTTDTQYF. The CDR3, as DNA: TGTGCCAGCTCACCGATCCTACAGGGAACCACAGATACGCAGTATTTT.

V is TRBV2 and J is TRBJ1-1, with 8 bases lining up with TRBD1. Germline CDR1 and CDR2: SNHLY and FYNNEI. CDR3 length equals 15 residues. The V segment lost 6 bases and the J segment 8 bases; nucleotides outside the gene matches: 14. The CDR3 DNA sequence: TGTGCCAGCAGGACCCTTCGACAGGGGCTAAGGGAAGCTTTCTTT. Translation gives CASRTLRQGLREAFF.

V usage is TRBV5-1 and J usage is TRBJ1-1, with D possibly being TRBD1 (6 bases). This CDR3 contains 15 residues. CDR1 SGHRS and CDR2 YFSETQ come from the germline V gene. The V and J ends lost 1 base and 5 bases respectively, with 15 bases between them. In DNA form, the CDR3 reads TGCGCCAGCAGCTTGCCCGAACAGGGTGTAACTGAAGCTTTCTTT. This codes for CASSLPEQGVTEAFF. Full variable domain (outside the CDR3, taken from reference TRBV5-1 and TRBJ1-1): KAGVTQTPRYLIKTRGQQVTLSCSPISGHRSVSWYQQTPGQGLQFLFEYFSETQRNKGNFPGRFSGRQFSNSRSEMNVSTLELGDSALYLCASSLPEQGVTEAFFGQGTRLTVV.

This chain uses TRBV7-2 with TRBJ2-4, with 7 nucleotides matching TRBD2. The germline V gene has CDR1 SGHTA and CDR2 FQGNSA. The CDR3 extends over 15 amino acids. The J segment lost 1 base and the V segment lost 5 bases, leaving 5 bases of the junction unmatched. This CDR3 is CASSVGGSAKNIQYF. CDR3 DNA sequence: TGTGCCAGCAGCGTCGGGGGGTCGGCCAAAAACATTCAGTACTTC.